In its sample, the clone carrying this T cell receptor (beta chain) was seen once. This entry is derived from a study of PD-L1 blockade in urothelial cancer. Whole-study context: Median blood clonality was about 0.086, with 86,000 or so unique TCRs.

As to time point: pretreatment peripheral blood. Per germline, CDR1 SGHRS and CDR2 YFSETQ. V gave up 1 base and J gave up 7 bases; unmatched junction bases: 6. The CDR3 contains 14 residues. Measured with immunoSEQ multiplex PCR; TCRdb has only the in-frame clones, and not every one. The sample yields approximately 41,000 clones, about 82% seen once. The chain carries TRBV5-1 and TRBJ1-2, with TRBD1 identical over 8 bases. The material sequenced was PBMCs, taken around atezolizumab (anti-PD-L1) treatment. This TCR came from a man older than 75 with urothelial cancer. The CDR3 protein is CASSLIQGDSGYTF. The CDR3 coding sequence is TGCGCCAGCAGCTTGATACAGGGGGACAGTGGCTACACCTTC. The variable domain in full, with the rest retrieved from reference TRBV5-1 and TRBJ1-2, is KAGVTQTPRYLIKTRGQQVTLSCSPISGHRSVSWYQQTPGQGLQFLFEYFSETQRNKGNFPGRFSGRQFSNSRSEMNVSTLELGDSALYLCASSLIQGDSGYTFGSGTRLTVV.